The 16 T cell receptor beta chains below all came from one sample that was sequenced in a study of CD8+ T cells in alopecia areata. Treatment described: oral pan-JAK inhibitor, 5-10 mg twice daily. Isolated RNA was reverse transcribed into cDNA used as the sequencing template. Data came from immunoSEQ multiplex PCR; TCRdb stores just in-frame clones and leaves some out. The repertoire holds 150,000 to 200,000 clones, with 50% to 60% as singletons. The sample was CD4+ T cells sorted from blood, taken at week 4, from a patient treated with tofacitinib. All receptors come from a human donor with alopecia areata.

The chain is built from TRBV30 and TRBJ1-2; no definite D call. V gave up 3 bases and J gave up 6 bases, with 14 bases separating them. Germline CDR1 GTSNPN, CDR2 SVGIG (reference sequence). CDR3 length: 13 residues. In nucleotides, the CDR3 is TGTGCCTGGAGCGCCGGTGTCCGGGATGGCTACACCTTC. Its protein is CAWSAGVRDGYTF.

The chain is built from TRBV6-6 and TRBJ2-3, with D maybe TRBD2 (5 bases). Germline CDR1 reads MNHNY; CDR2 reads SVGAGI (reference sequence). The CDR3 is 14 amino acids. Trimming shortened V by 0 bases and J by 4 bases, and 8 bases separated the two germline ends. The DNA for the CDR3 is TGTGCCAGCAGTTACTCTAGCGTAGCAGATACGCAGTATTTT. The encoded protein is CASSYSSVADTQYF.

This chain connects TRBV29-1 to TRBJ2-1; the D gene is possibly TRBD2 (6 bases). This CDR3 is built from 12 residues. Trimming took 4 bases from V and 8 from J, leaving 12 bases between them. Germline V CDR1 and CDR2: SQVTM, ANQGSEA. The chain's CDR3 is CSVVGGVDEQFF. Here the CDR3 DNA reads TGCAGCGTTGTAGGCGGGGTGGATGAGCAGTTCTTC.

This clone appeared many times. The chain has TRBV28 and TRBJ1-4; D is ambiguous. The V gene's germline CDR1 is MDHEN and CDR2 SYDVKM. The CDR3 length is 17 residues. V lost 5 bases and J 0 bases, leaving 16 bases between the germline ends. The CDR3 coding sequence is TGTGCCAGCAGTCCGCTAGGCCTAGTAGCAACTAATGAAAAACTGTTTTTT. This sequence encodes CASSPLGLVATNEKLFF.

The V call is TRBV14, the J call TRBJ2-1; no firm D call. From germline, CDR1 is SGHDN and CDR2 FVKESK. V shed 6 bases and J shed 10 bases, with 10 bases lying between them. The CDR3 covers 11 residues. CDR3 amino acids: CASSHHGEQFF. The CDR3 region has the DNA TGTGCCAGCAGTCACCACGGGGAGCAGTTCTTC.

This chain links TRBV5-4 with TRBJ2-3; TRBD1 matches at 7 bases. This CDR3 has 14 residues. Germline V gives CDR1 SGHNT, CDR2 YYREEE (reference sequence). V lost 0 bases and J lost 5; bases outside the gene matches: 3. The chain's CDR3 is CASSLDYRGDTQYF. In DNA form, the CDR3 reads TGTGCCAGCAGCTTGGACTACAGGGGAGATACGCAGTATTTT.

This chain uses TRBV30 with TRBJ1-3; 10 bases match TRBD1. The CDR3 is made up of 20 amino acids. CDR1 and CDR2 from the germline V gene are GTSNPN and SVGIG (reference sequence). V lost 3 bases and J lost 1; bases outside the gene matches: 18. This chain's CDR3 is CAWRRMSPRDRGWSGNTIYF. The DNA for the CDR3 is TGTGCCTGGAGGCGGATGTCCCCTCGGGACAGGGGTTGGTCTGGAAACACCATATATTTT. Full variable domain (missing parts from reference TRBV30 and TRBJ1-3): SQTIHQWPATLVQPVGSPLSLECTVEGTSNPNLYWYRQAAGRGLQLLFYSVGIGQISSEVPQNLSASRPQDRQFILSSKKLLLSDSGFYLCAWRRMSPRDRGWSGNTIYFGEGSWLTVV.

V is TRBV30 and J is TRBJ1-1; a weak D match, TRBD1 (6 bases). Germline V gives CDR1 GTSNPN, CDR2 SVGIG (reference sequence). V lost 3 bases and J lost 7, with 15 bases in between. The CDR3 is 13 amino acids. CDR3 in amino acids: CAWSGMVDSEAFF. The CDR3 nucleotides read TGTGCCTGGAGCGGAATGGTGGACAGTGAAGCTTTCTTT.

The chain carries TRBV29-1 and TRBJ1-5; 9 nucleotides agree with TRBD1. The CDR3 contains 15 residues. Germline loops: CDR1 SQVTM, CDR2 ANQGSEA. The V gene end was trimmed by 7 bases and the J gene end by 6 bases; junction bases not matched to a gene: 13. CDR3 DNA sequence: TGCAGCGCCTCAACTCCGGGACAGGGTGGTCAGCCCCAGCATTTT. Protein product: CSASTPGQGGQPQHF.

This sequence joins TRBV28 and TRBJ2-7, with D possibly being TRBD1 (6 bases). V lost 4 bases to trimming and J lost 4 bases, with 14 bases between them. CDR3 length: 14 residues. The V gene's germline CDR1 is MDHEN and CDR2 SYDVKM. The CDR3 sequence is CASSWRTEPYEQYF. CDR3 DNA: TGTGCCAGCAGTTGGCGGACAGAGCCATACGAGCAGTACTTC.

About this clone itself: This CDR3 is also generated by other DNA sequences in the sample. This rearrangement joins TRBV29-1 to TRBJ1-1, with D hard to call. V was clipped by 7 bases and J by 1 base, with 10 bases between them. The germline V gene encodes CDR1 SQVTM and CDR2 ANQGSEA. This CDR3 comprises 12 residues. The CDR3: CSGQVGNTEAFF. The CDR3 bases are TGCAGCGGGCAAGTAGGGAACACTGAAGCTTTCTTT.

The V gene is TRBV6-4, the J gene TRBJ2-1; D is unresolved. V lost 2 bases to trimming and J lost 2 bases, with 4 bases between them. This CDR3 contains 13 residues. The V gene's germline CDR1 is MRHNA and CDR2 SNTAGT. CDR3 DNA sequence: TGTGCCAGCAGTGACGGTACCTACAATGAGCAGTTCTTC. Translating it yields CASSDGTYNEQFF.

This clone was counted a few times. The chain has TRBV28 and TRBJ2-7, with TRBD2 matching 13 bases. Germline V gene lookup returns CDR1 MDHEN and CDR2 SYDVKM. CDR3 length equals 14 residues. V shed 4 bases and J 8 bases; nucleotides not matched to a gene: 5. The CDR3 spells CASSSGTSGAKQYF. CDR3 sequence (DNA): TGTGCCAGCAGTTCCGGGACTAGCGGGGCCAAGCAGTACTTC.

This chain uses TRBV15 with TRBJ1-1; 12 nucleotides match TRBD1. J gave up 2 bases and V 0 bases, and 4 bases lay outside the gene matches. The CDR3 consists of 17 residues. Germline V gives CDR1 LNHNV, CDR2 YYDKDF (reference sequence). CDR3 residues: CATSRDAGQGANTEAFF. The CDR3 DNA follows: TGTGCCACCAGCAGAGATGCGGGACAGGGGGCTAACACTGAAGCTTTCTTT.

This clone was found a few times. V and J are TRBV30 and TRBJ1-1; D gene ambiguous. The CDR3 contains 10 residues. Germline CDR1 and CDR2: GTSNPN and SVGIG (reference sequence). V lost 7 bases and J lost 9, with 12 bases in between. CDR3 loop: CAFFKGKAFF. CDR3 sequence (DNA): TGTGCCTTCTTTAAGGGCAAAGCTTTCTTT.

V usage is TRBV6-5 and J usage is TRBJ2-7; 8 positions match TRBD1. This CDR3 is built from 13 residues. V lost 6 bases and J lost 3; bases outside the gene matches: 4. The germline gives CDR1 MNHEY, CDR2 SVGAGI. CDR3 protein: CASRRGQVYEQYF. DNA of the CDR3: TGTGCCAGCAGGAGGGGACAGGTCTACGAGCAGTACTTC.